This passage covers 30 T cell receptor beta chains from one sample sequenced in a study of blood T cell repertoires in COVID-19. The table came from immunoSEQ multiplex PCR; TCRdb's copy has only in-frame clones and leaves some out. The sample has 250,000 to 300,000 clones, roughly 85% seen once; the top ten hold about 6.9%. The material sequenced was PBMCs or T cells enriched from blood (not recorded which). These receptors were obtained from a woman aged 45-60 years who had been exposed to COVID-19.

The rearrangement uses TRBV9 and TRBJ1-4; a possible D gene is TRBD1 (6 bases). The germline CDR1 and CDR2 sequences are SGDLS and YYNGEE. Trimming took off 4 bases at V and 0 bases at J, with 10 bases between the two ends. This CDR3 comprises 15 residues. The DNA for the CDR3 is TGTGCCAGCAGCCCCGAGGGGGCAACTAATGAAAAACTGTTTTTT. Its translation is CASSPEGATNEKLFF.

Only one count was recorded for this clone. V and J are TRBV28 and TRBJ1-3; 7 positions match TRBD1. CDR3 length equals 13 residues. The germline V gene encodes CDR1 MDHEN and CDR2 SYDVKM. Trimming cost V 10 bases and J 0 bases; bases outside gene matches: 3. This CDR3 is CAIQGGSGNTIYF. Here the CDR3 DNA reads TGTGCCATCCAGGGGGGCTCTGGAAACACCATATATTTT.

The rearrangement links TRBV7-2 to TRBJ1-1, with D perhaps TRBD1 (5 bases). CDR1 is SGHTA, CDR2 FQGNSA, per germline. The CDR3 is 14 residues long. Trimming removed 4 bases from V and 1 base from J, with 10 bases in between. CDR3 sequence: CASSSTGPNTEAFF. As DNA, the CDR3 is TGTGCCAGCAGCTCCACAGGACCGAACACTGAAGCTTTCTTT.

The rearrangement joins TRBV30 to TRBJ1-1; TRBD1 agrees at 11 bases. V was pared by 7 bases and J by 1 base, with 8 bases of the junction left unmatched. CDR1 is GTSNPN and CDR2 is SVGIG in the germline V gene (reference sequence). The CDR3 totals 15 residues. The CDR3: CALRTGGLRNTEAFF. The DNA of the CDR3 is TGTGCCTTGAGGACAGGGGGCCTGCGGAACACTGAAGCTTTCTTT.

V is TRBV6-2 or TRBV6-3 and J is TRBJ1-6; TRBD1 matches at 10 bases. Germline CDR1 reads MNHEY; CDR2 reads SVGEGT. This CDR3 region has 16 residues. Trimming removed 2 bases from V and 8 bases from J; junction bases left unmatched: 6. The CDR3 region has the DNA TGTGCCAGCAGTTACGCGGGGACAGGGGCCGATTCACCCCTCCACTTT. Its protein is CASSYAGTGADSPLHF.

The CDR3 loop reads CASNGKGPSGNTIYF. Written as DNA, the CDR3 is TGTGCCAGCAACGGGAAAGGCCCCTCTGGAAACACCATATATTTT. The J gene is TRBJ1-3, the V gene TRBV9; D ambiguous. Germline V gene lookup returns CDR1 SGDLS and CDR2 YYNGEE. The V gene lost 6 bases and the J gene lost 0 bases, with 13 bases spanning the gap. This CDR3 is built from 15 residues.

This clone was seen more than once but under ten times. The chain uses TRBV3-1 (or the pseudogene TRBV3-2) and TRBJ1-4; TRBD1 agrees at 9 bases. J was trimmed by 7 bases and V by 0 bases; bases with no gene match: 6. The CDR3 is 16 amino acids. The germline V gene encodes CDR1 LGHDT and CDR2 YNNKEL (reference sequence). The CDR3 nucleotides are TGTGCCAGCAGCCAAGACGGGCCGGGACAGGGTGAAAAACTGTTTTTT. This encodes CASSQDGPGQGEKLFF.

The chain is built from TRBV30 and TRBJ1-2, with D possibly matching TRBD1 (6 bases). Germline CDR1 GTSNPN, CDR2 SVGIG (reference sequence). V lost 8 bases and J 4 bases, leaving 17 bases between the germline ends. This CDR3 contains 13 residues. CDR3 region: CAGNPGTSYGYTF. CDR3 nucleotide sequence: TGTGCCGGGAATCCCGGGACATCCTATGGCTACACCTTC.

V is TRBV4-1 and J is TRBJ2-1; TRBD2 agrees at 8 bases. Germline V gene lookup returns CDR1 MGHRA and CDR2 YSYEKL. V dropped 3 bases and J dropped 7; count of bases not matched to a gene: 11. The CDR3 is 16 residues long. The CDR3: CASSHPGLGIINEQFF. In DNA form, the CDR3 reads TGCGCCAGCAGCCACCCGGGACTAGGGATAATTAATGAGCAGTTCTTC.

This clone was recorded only once. This sequence joins TRBV24-1 and TRBJ2-2; D might be TRBD2 (5 bases). The CDR3 loop spans 14 amino acids. CDR1 and CDR2 from the germline V gene are KGHDR and SFDVKD. Deletions cut 4 bases from V and 7 bases from J, with 12 bases between. CDR3 loop: CATSEVRGSGELFF. The CDR3 nucleotides are TGTGCCACCAGTGAAGTTCGAGGGAGCGGGGAGCTGTTTTTT.

V and J are TRBV19 and TRBJ2-1; 8 bases line up with TRBD2. V was pared by 7 bases and J by 3 bases, with 8 bases of the junction left unmatched. This CDR3 comprises 15 residues. The germline CDR1 and CDR2 sequences are LNHDA and SQIVND (reference sequence). The CDR3 protein is CASTVSGGFYNEQFF. The CDR3 bases are TGTGCCAGTACGGTGAGCGGGGGCTTCTACAATGAGCAGTTCTTC.

A single count supports this clone. The rearrangement links TRBV29-1 to TRBJ2-7; the D gene is possibly TRBD2 (6 bases). CDR1 is SQVTM and CDR2 is ANQGSEA in the germline V gene. This CDR3 has 12 amino acids. V was trimmed by 4 bases and J by 0 bases, leaving 7 bases between them. This chain's CDR3 is CSVGAGSYEQYF. In DNA, the CDR3 is TGCAGCGTTGGAGCGGGCTCCTACGAGCAGTACTTC.

The V gene is TRBV12-3 or TRBV12-4, the J gene TRBJ2-2, with D hard to call. V lost 3 bases to trimming and J lost 4 bases, with 6 bases between them. The CDR3 contains 13 residues. CDR3: CASSLSLTGELFF. The CDR3 DNA reads TGTGCCAGCAGTTTGAGTCTCACCGGGGAGCTGTTTTTT.

The V and J genes are TRBV7-9 and TRBJ1-5; 7 bases are a match to TRBD1. V was pared by 5 bases and J by 1 base, with 5 bases of the junction left unmatched. Germline-derived CDR1 and CDR2 are SEHNR and FQNEAQ (reference sequence). CDR3 length: 15 amino acids. For the CDR3, the DNA is TGTGCCAGCAGCCAAGGGGACAGAAGCAATCAGCCCCAGCATTTT. This sequence encodes CASSQGDRSNQPQHF.

The chain recombines TRBV6-2 or TRBV6-3 with TRBJ2-3; 13 bases are a match to TRBD2. This CDR3 has 15 amino acids. Trimming cost V 0 bases and J 6 bases; bases outside gene matches: 0. Looked up from germline, CDR1 is MNHEY and CDR2 is SVGEGT. CDR3 nucleotides: TGTGCCAGCAGTTACTCGACTAGCGGGGGGGATACGCAGTATTTT. Translating it yields CASSYSTSGGDTQYF.

The chain recombines TRBV2 with TRBJ1-5; 10 nucleotides match TRBD1. Trimming took 4 bases from V and 11 from J; bases not matched to a gene: 5. Germline V gene lookup returns CDR1 SNHLY and CDR2 FYNNEI. The CDR3 is 13 amino acids. Written as DNA, the CDR3 is TGTGCCAGCAGTGCGGGACAGGGGAGCACCCAGCATTTT. Residues: CASSAGQGSTQHF.

This clone was picked up a small number of times. The chain employs TRBV18 and TRBJ1-1; TRBD1 is a possible D gene (5 bases). From germline, CDR1 is KGHSH and CDR2 LQKENI. V was pared by 3 bases and J by 7 bases, with 18 bases between. The CDR3 runs to 15 residues. CDR3 residues: CASSPLIGSGVEAFF. DNA of the CDR3: TGTGCCAGCTCACCTCTGATTGGATCGGGGGTTGAAGCTTTCTTT.

The CDR3 sequence: CASSWDRGGGNTIYF. CDR3 in DNA: TGTGCCAGCAGTTGGGACAGGGGGGGCGGAAACACCATATATTTT. The chain is built from TRBV6-5 and TRBJ1-3; 11 bases are a match to TRBD1. V gave up 4 bases and J gave up 4 bases; unmatched junction bases: 3. The CDR3 runs 15 residues. Germline-derived CDR1 and CDR2 are MNHEY and SVGAGI.

The chain links TRBV29-1 to TRBJ1-6; 9 bases align to TRBD1. This CDR3 contains 13 residues. Germline V gives CDR1 SQVTM, CDR2 ANQGSEA. The V segment lost 6 bases and the J segment 9 bases; nucleotides outside the gene matches: 6. The CDR3 DNA sequence: TGCAGCGTCGCGGACAGGGGAGGTTCACCCCTCCACTTT. Translated, it gives CSVADRGGSPLHF.

Details on this clone: In the same sample, other DNA sequences code for this CDR3. The chain links TRBV5-1 to TRBJ1-2; D is unresolved. The germline V gene encodes CDR1 SGHRS and CDR2 YFSETQ. V lost 0 bases to trimming and J lost 3 bases, with 9 bases between them. The CDR3 is made up of 14 amino acids. The CDR3 region is CASSLDRTYYGYTF. CDR3 in DNA: TGCGCCAGCAGCTTGGACAGAACTTACTATGGCTACACCTTC.

The chain couples TRBV6-5 to TRBJ2-1, with 9 bases lining up with TRBD2. Germline assignment: CDR1 MNHEY and CDR2 SVGAGI. The CDR3 loop spans 15 amino acids. Trimming cost V 7 bases and J 5 bases; bases outside gene matches: 9. CDR3 sequence (DNA): TGTGCCAGCACCCCTTCGGTAGCGGGGGACAATGAGCAGTTCTTC. As protein: CASTPSVAGDNEQFF.

The chain recombines TRBV3-1 (or the pseudogene TRBV3-2) with TRBJ1-5; 9 bases are shared with TRBD1. The CDR3 has 17 amino acids. Germline values: CDR1 LGHDT, CDR2 YNNKEL (reference sequence). Trimming at V came to 5 bases and at J to 3 bases, leaving 11 bases not matched to a gene. CDR3 in amino acids: CASSRGQGLNSNQPQHF. The CDR3 region has the DNA TGTGCCAGCAGCAGGGGACAGGGCCTGAACTCCAATCAGCCCCAGCATTTT.

In this sample, this clone turned up a few times. This sequence joins TRBV6-6 and TRBJ1-1; TRBD1 matches at 10 bases. V trimming: 5 bases; J trimming: 4 bases; junction bases outside the gene matches: 16. The CDR3 consists of 18 residues. Germline loops: CDR1 MNHNY, CDR2 SVGAGI (reference sequence). This CDR3 reads CASSPLNTGTGVVTEAFF. The CDR3 region has the DNA TGTGCCAGCAGTCCGCTGAATACCGGGACAGGGGTTGTCACTGAAGCTTTCTTT.

This clone was counted a few times. This sequence joins TRBV7-8 and TRBJ1-5, with D possibly TRBD1 on 5 matching bases. With 5 bases removed from V and 2 bases from J, the gap between germline ends came to 16 bases. The CDR3 spans 16 residues. Looked up from germline, CDR1 is SGHVS and CDR2 is FQNEAQ. The CDR3 DNA follows: TGTGCCAGCAGCGGACGTCGCGGGACGCGCAATCAGCCCCAGCATTTT. Its translation: CASSGRRGTRNQPQHF.

The chain carries TRBV27 and TRBJ1-2; D is undetermined. Trimming removed 4 bases from V and 4 bases from J, with 28 bases in between. Germline CDR1 reads MNHEY; CDR2 reads SMNVEV (reference sequence). CDR3 length equals 19 residues. The DNA of the CDR3 is TGTGCCAGCAGTTCTAAAATGTTGAATTCCGGAGGTCGGCGCTATGGCTACACCTTC. This gives the protein CASSSKMLNSGGRRYGYTF.

Only one count was recorded for this clone. The V call is TRBV7-2, the J call TRBJ1-5; 7 nucleotides line up with TRBD1. Germline V gives CDR1 SGHTA, CDR2 FQGNSA. The V and J ends lost 1 base and 0 bases, in that order; junction bases with no gene match: 6. The CDR3 runs to 17 residues. DNA of the CDR3: TGTGCCAGCAGCTTAGTAGGGGGCAGGTTTAGCAATCAGCCCCAGCATTTT. The encoded protein is CASSLVGGRFSNQPQHF.

This chain connects TRBV5-1 to TRBJ2-3; D is uncertain. The CDR3 is 12 amino acids. V was pared by 0 bases and J by 6 bases, with 5 bases between. Germline V gene lookup returns CDR1 SGHRS and CDR2 YFSETQ. For the CDR3, the DNA is TGCGCCAGCAGCTTGGCGGTGGATACGCAGTATTTT. This translates into CASSLAVDTQYF.

The rearrangement uses TRBV7-2 and TRBJ2-3; the match to TRBD2 covers 11 bases. CDR1 SGHTA and CDR2 FQGNSA come from the germline V gene. This CDR3 has 20 amino acids. V was clipped by 0 bases and J by 0 bases; unmatched bases: 11. The DNA for the CDR3 is TGTGCCAGCAGCTTAGCTCCAAAAGGTAGCGGGGGGGGAAGCACAGATACGCAGTATTTT. It specifies CASSLAPKGSGGGSTDTQYF.

The chain joins TRBV19 to TRBJ1-3; D unresolved. Germline V gene sequence: CDR1 LNHDA, CDR2 SQIVND (reference sequence). Deletions cut 3 bases from V and 0 bases from J, with 6 bases between. This CDR3 has 14 amino acids. The CDR3 region is CASSIDFSGNTIYF. CDR3 sequence (DNA): TGTGCCAGTAGTATCGACTTCTCTGGAAACACCATATATTTT. The variable domain in full, completed from reference TRBV19 and TRBJ1-3, reads DGGITQSPKYLFRKEGQNVTLSCEQNLNHDAMYWYRQDPGQGLRLIYYSQIVNDFQKGDIAEGYSVSREKKESFPLTVTSAQKNPTAFYLCASSIDFSGNTIYFGEGSWLTVV.

This clone was counted only a few times. The rearrangement uses TRBV7-9 and TRBJ2-7; 9 nucleotides align to TRBD2. The CDR3 loop spans 14 amino acids. The germline gives CDR1 SEHNR, CDR2 FQNEAQ (reference sequence). Trimming cost V 8 bases and J 2 bases; bases outside gene matches: 7. The CDR3 reads CASASQRGAYEQYF. CDR3 nucleotides: TGTGCCAGCGCCTCTCAGCGGGGGGCCTACGAGCAGTACTTC.